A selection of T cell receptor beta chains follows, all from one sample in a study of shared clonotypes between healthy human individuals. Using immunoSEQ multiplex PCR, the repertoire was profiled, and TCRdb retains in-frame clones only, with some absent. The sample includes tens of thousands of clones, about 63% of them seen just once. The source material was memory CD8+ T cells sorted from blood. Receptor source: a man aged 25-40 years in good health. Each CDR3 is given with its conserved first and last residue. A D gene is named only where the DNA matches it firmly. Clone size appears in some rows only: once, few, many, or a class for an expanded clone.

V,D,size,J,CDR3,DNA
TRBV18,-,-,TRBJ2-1,CASSIGTQGDYNEQFF,TGTGCCAGCTCAATAGGGACCCAAGGGGACTACAATGAGCAGTTCTTC
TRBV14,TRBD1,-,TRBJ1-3,CASSRRPTGGFGNTIYF,TGTGCCAGCAGCCGACGGCCGACAGGGGGATTTGGAAACACCATATATTTT
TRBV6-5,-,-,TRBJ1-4,CASSRGDLEKLFF,TGTGCCAGCAGCCGTGGGGACCTTGAAAAACTGTTTTTT
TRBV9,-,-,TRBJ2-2,CASSLRLFPGLGFSTGELFF,TGTGCCAGCAGCCTCAGATTGTTCCCCGGGTTGGGTTTCTCCACCGGGGAGCTGTTTTTT
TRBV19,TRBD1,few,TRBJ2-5,CASSPGQARVDQETQYF,TGTGCCAGTAGTCCGGGACAGGCCCGAGTAGACCAAGAGACCCAGTACTTC
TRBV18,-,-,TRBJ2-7,CASSPIPNYEQYF,TGTGCCAGCTCACCAATACCAAACTACGAGCAGTACTTC
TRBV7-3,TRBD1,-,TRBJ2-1,CASSLETGDNNEQFF,TGTGCCAGCAGCTTGGAGACAGGGGATAACAATGAGCAGTTCTTC
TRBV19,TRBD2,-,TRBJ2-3,CASSPGTSGNSDTQYF,TGTGCCAGTAGTCCAGGGACTAGCGGGAATTCGGATACGCAGTATTTT
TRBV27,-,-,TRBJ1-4,CASSLSQSGGKLFF,TGTGCCAGCAGTTTATCGCAGTCGGGCGGAAAACTGTTTTTT
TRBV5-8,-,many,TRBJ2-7,CASRGFVSGDEQYF,TGTGCCAGCAGGGGGTTTGTCTCAGGGGACGAGCAGTACTTC
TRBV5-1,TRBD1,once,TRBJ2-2,CASQQGRNTGELFF,TGCGCCAGCCAACAGGGGCGGAACACCGGGGAGCTGTTTTTT
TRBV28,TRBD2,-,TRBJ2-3,CASSPRTSGRALARNF,TGTGCCAGCAGCCCAAGGACTAGCGGGAGGGCCTTAGCCCGCAATTTT